The 16 T cell receptor beta chains listed next were all sequenced from one sample in a study of long-term antiretroviral therapy in people with HIV. At the survey level, the v3.0 immunoSEQ assay was run. Sequencing was performed with immunoSEQ multiplex PCR; in TCRdb, only in-frame clones are kept and a portion is missing. The sample shows some 33,000 clones, around 79% of them seen only once. Sequenced material: unsorted PBMCs, taken 0.6 years after starting antiretroviral therapy. These receptor sequences come from a man younger than 35 with HIV.

This chain joins TRBV21-1 and TRBJ2-7; TRBD2 reflects the table's D call only, with no check against the DNA. TRBV21-1 is described as a pseudogene. The CDR3 is made up of 14 amino acids. CDR3 nucleotides: TGTGCCAGCAGCTCTCGACTAGCGTGGTACGAGCAGTACTTC. As protein: CASSSRLAWYEQYF.

This clone was picked up a small number of times. The J gene is TRBJ2-1, the V gene TRBV7-9; D call uncertain. This CDR3 contains 13 residues. V gave up 3 bases and J gave up 6 bases, with 9 bases separating them. Germline V gene sequence: CDR1 SEHNR, CDR2 FQNEAQ (reference sequence). This chain's CDR3 is CASSLGGINEQFF. Here the CDR3 DNA reads TGTGCCAGCAGCTTGGGCGGTATCAATGAGCAGTTCTTC.

The rearrangement uses TRBV9 and TRBJ2-7, with TRBD1 as a possible D gene (7 bases). This CDR3 spans 15 amino acids. V lost 0 bases and J 3 bases, leaving 13 bases between the germline ends. Germline loops: CDR1 SGDLS, CDR2 YYNGEE. In DNA form, the CDR3 reads TGTGCCAGCAGCGTAGGCGGGACAGATTTCTACGAGCAGTACTTC. It specifies CASSVGGTDFYEQYF.

CDR3 sequence (DNA): TGTGCCAGCAGTTTGCGGCAGTTAGTAGTCACCGGGGAGCTGTTTTTT. This gives the protein CASSLRQLVVTGELFF. V is TRBV28 and J is TRBJ2-2; D uncertain. V was trimmed by 3 bases and J by 4 bases, leaving 15 bases between them. This CDR3 has 16 amino acids. Germline V gene lookup returns CDR1 MDHEN and CDR2 SYDVKM.

V and J are TRBV28 and TRBJ1-2; D call uncertain. Trimming pared 3 bases from V and 4 bases from J, leaving 18 bases between. The CDR3 covers 16 residues. Germline assignment: CDR1 MDHEN and CDR2 SYDVKM. CDR3 amino acids: CASSFKVVGFSYGYTF. Written as DNA, the CDR3 is TGTGCCAGCAGTTTTAAGGTCGTGGGGTTTAGCTATGGCTACACCTTC.

J is TRBJ1-1 and V is TRBV28, with a weak D call TRBD1 (5 bases). Germline V gene data show CDR1 as MDHEN and CDR2 as SYDVKM. V dropped 5 bases and J dropped 1 base, with 11 bases sitting between them. This CDR3 comprises 14 residues. CDR3 region: CASSEPGWNTEAFF. The CDR3 bases are TGTGCCAGCAGTGAACCAGGGTGGAACACTGAAGCTTTCTTT.

The chain recombines TRBV10-2 with TRBJ1-2; no clear D gene. Germline values: CDR1 WSHSY, CDR2 SAAADI. Deletions cut 7 bases from V and 0 bases from J, with 12 bases between. The CDR3 runs 14 residues. The CDR3 here is CASNGEYANYGYTF. The CDR3 DNA is TGCGCCAGCAATGGGGAGTACGCTAACTATGGCTACACCTTC.

This clone was picked up a small number of times. Here the CDR3 DNA reads TGTGCCAGCAGCTTAGCGTTGGTAGAGACCCAGTACTTC. Amino acid sequence: CASSLALVETQYF. The genes are TRBV7-2 and TRBJ2-5; no clear D gene. The CDR3 runs 13 residues. Trimming stripped 0 bases from V and 4 bases from J, with 6 bases between. Germline V gene sequence: CDR1 SGHTA, CDR2 FQGNSA. Based on the CDR3 plus reference TRBV7-2 and TRBJ2-5, the full variable domain is GAGVSQSPSNKVTEKGKDVELRCDPISGHTALYWYRQSLGQGLEFLIYFQGNSAPDKSGLPSDRFSAERTGGSVSTLTIQRTQQEDSAVYLCASSLALVETQYFGPGTRLLVL.

This clone was seen only a few times. V usage is TRBV7-3 and J usage is TRBJ1-3, with unresolved D. This CDR3 is built from 12 residues. Germline CDR1 is SGHTA and CDR2 is FQGTGA. V was clipped by 1 base and J by 3 bases, with 1 base between them. The CDR3 DNA is TGTGCCAGCAGCTTAAATGGAAACACCATATATTTT. It encodes CASSLNGNTIYF.

V usage is TRBV30 and J usage is TRBJ2-7; 8 bases are shared with TRBD1. The ends lost 3 bases at V and 0 bases at J; junction bases unmatched: 16. Germline-derived CDR1 and CDR2 are GTSNPN and SVGIG (reference sequence). CDR3 length: 18 residues. The CDR3 sequence is CAWRGGQGRASSSYEQYF. The CDR3 region has the DNA TGTGCCTGGAGGGGTGGACAGGGACGGGCTTCGAGCTCCTACGAGCAGTACTTC.

The rearrangement links TRBV10-3 to TRBJ2-1; 10 bases line up with TRBD2. The CDR3 contains 14 residues. Germline trimming cut 3 bases from V and 9 bases from J; bases unmatched to any gene: 5. CDR1 and CDR2 (germline): ENHRY, SYGVKD. The CDR3 coding sequence is TGTGCCATCAGTGAAGCGGGAGGGCCCGGTGAGCAGTTCTTC. This gives the protein CAISEAGGPGEQFF.

The V gene is TRBV28, the J gene TRBJ2-7; D is ambiguous. The CDR3 is made up of 12 amino acids. V was trimmed by 5 bases and J by 6 bases, leaving 11 bases between them. From germline, CDR1 is MDHEN and CDR2 SYDVKM. The CDR3 loop is CASSTLPGEQYF. The CDR3 DNA sequence: TGTGCCAGCAGTACCCTCCCGGGCGAGCAGTACTTC. Filled out from reference TRBV28 and TRBJ2-7, the complete variable domain reads DVKVTQSSRYLVKRTGEKVFLECVQDMDHENMFWYRQDPGLGLRLIYFSYDVKMKEKGDIPEGYSVSREKKERFSLILESASTNQTSMYLCASSTLPGEQYFGPGTRLTVT.

This clone was seen once. The chain couples TRBV6-5 to TRBJ2-7; D gene unclear. This CDR3 contains 15 residues. Deletions cut 2 bases from V and 1 base from J, with 12 bases between. Germline CDR1 is MNHEY and CDR2 is SVGAGI. The CDR3 sequence: CASSYGHPKSYEQYF. CDR3 coding DNA: TGTGCCAGCAGTTACGGGCACCCCAAATCCTACGAGCAGTACTTC.

This clone has just a few counts. V and J are TRBV28 and TRBJ1-1; 7 bases are shared with TRBD1. Unmatched junction bases numbered 7, after V lost 5 bases and J lost 4 bases. CDR3 length: 14 amino acids. Germline-derived CDR1 and CDR2 are MDHEN and SYDVKM. CDR3 region: CASSIQGPFTEAFF. The CDR3 nucleotides are TGTGCCAGCAGTATACAGGGGCCGTTCACTGAAGCTTTCTTT.

There are a few counts of this clone. This chain uses TRBV7-6 with TRBJ2-2; D may be TRBD1 (5 bases). Trimming removed 1 base from V and 3 bases from J, with 9 bases in between. Germline V gives CDR1 SGHVS, CDR2 FNYEAQ. This CDR3 region has 15 residues. In nucleotides, the CDR3 is TGTGCCAGCAGCTTAGTATTAGGGGACACCGGGGAGCTGTTTTTT. It is translated as CASSLVLGDTGELFF.

This clone was counted between two and nine times. The chain is built from TRBV7-7 and TRBJ2-1; TRBD2 agrees at 8 bases. The V segment lost 4 bases and the J segment 4 bases; nucleotides outside the gene matches: 6. Germline assignment: CDR1 SSHAT and CDR2 FNYEAQ (reference sequence). There are 15 residues in the CDR3. The CDR3 nucleotides are TGTGCCAGCAGCTCGGGACTAGATGCTTACAATGAGCAGTTCTTC. Encoded protein: CASSSGLDAYNEQFF.